The clone carrying this T cell receptor beta chain was detected only a few times. Its antigen is unidentified. Unique-molecular-identifier-tagged TCR beta cDNA libraries were used. Via MiXCR, TCRdb re-called the PCR reads, giving one row per CDR3 protein. The sample carries 740,000 or so distinct CDR3 sequences, roughly 50% recorded once. This specimen comes from a study of post-analysis software for immune sequencing data. The V and J ends lost 4 bases and 6 bases, in that order; junction bases with no gene match: 3. This CDR3 comprises 11 residues. Germline V gene lookup returns CDR1 DFQATT and CDR2 SNEGSKA (reference sequence). Study results and limitations: Relative to controls, patients had about five TRBV segments at higher frequency, with TRBV5-6, TRBV5-1 and TRBV20-1 among these.

V is TRBV20-1 and J is TRBJ2-7; 7 bases fit TRBD2. The sequence came from a girl aged 5-17 years with multiple sclerosis. Specimen: blood. The CDR3 DNA reads TGCAGTGCTACCGCGGGAGTCGAGCAGTACTTC. Translating gives CSATAGVEQYF.